Shown below are 32 T cell receptor beta chains from a single sample sequenced in a study of cytomegalovirus exposure and HLA in healthy donors. PCR was performed using 60 Vbeta and 13 Jbeta primers. Sequencing used immunoSEQ multiplex PCR; TCRdb keeps in-frame clones, though not all of them. The sample table includes some 150,000 clones. The sample comprised PBMCs. These receptors originate from a woman aged 18-30 years in good health and CMV-seronegative.

The rearrangement links TRBV7-3 to TRBJ2-1, with a tentative D call TRBD2 (6 bases). In germline, CDR1 is SGHTA, CDR2 FQGTGA. There are 12 residues in the CDR3. The V gene lost 5 bases and the J gene lost 9 bases, with 11 bases spanning the gap. CDR3 nucleotides: TGTGCCAGCAGCAGGGACTTTGGTGAGCAGTTCTTC. Residues: CASSRDFGEQFF.

V and J are TRBV15 and TRBJ1-3; no clear D. Germline-derived CDR1 and CDR2 are LNHNV and YYDKDF (reference sequence). CDR3 length: 15 amino acids. V was trimmed by 0 bases and J by 11 bases, leaving 17 bases between them. As DNA, the CDR3 is TGTGCCACCAGCAGAGATCGAAACGGAGGTCTAGCCATATATTTT. It specifies CATSRDRNGGLAIYF.

The genes are TRBV7-7 and TRBJ2-5; 7 nucleotides align to TRBD1. The ends lost 1 base at V and 2 bases at J; junction bases unmatched: 7. Per germline, CDR1 SSHAT and CDR2 FNYEAQ (reference sequence). CDR3 length: 16 amino acids. The CDR3: CASSLDSPGGQETQYF. As DNA, the CDR3 is TGTGCCAGCAGCTTAGACTCCCCAGGGGGACAAGAGACCCAGTACTTC.

The CDR3 nucleotides are TGTGCCAGTAACCGACAGGGGGCCAACACCGGGGAGCTGTTTTTT. Protein sequence: CASNRQGANTGELFF. The chain combines TRBV19 with TRBJ2-2, with TRBD1 identical over 10 bases. V shed 7 bases, J shed 2 bases, and the junction held 4 bases outside the gene matches. CDR1 is LNHDA and CDR2 is SQIVND in the germline V gene (reference sequence). This CDR3 has 15 residues.

This chain uses TRBV6-1 with TRBJ1-5; D is undetermined. The V and J ends lost 0 bases and 9 bases respectively, with 12 bases between them. This CDR3 is 14 amino acids long. The germline V gene encodes CDR1 MNHNS and CDR2 SASEGT. The CDR3 protein is CASSEAAGVRPQHF. The CDR3 DNA is TGTGCCAGCAGTGAAGCGGCAGGCGTTAGGCCCCAGCATTTT.

The V and J genes are TRBV7-8 and TRBJ1-2; maybe TRBD1 (5 bases). Germline assignment: CDR1 SGHVS and CDR2 FQNEAQ. The CDR3 consists of 15 residues. Trimming took off 5 bases at V and 0 bases at J, with 13 bases between the two ends. In DNA, the CDR3 is TGTGCCAGCAGCCTATCCGACAGTACTAACTATGGCTACACCTTC. This codes for CASSLSDSTNYGYTF.

This sequence joins TRBV18 and TRBJ2-3; D is perhaps TRBD1 (6 bases). Trimming cost V 3 bases and J 8 bases, with 18 bases left between them. Germline V gene data show CDR1 as KGHSH and CDR2 as LQKENI. The CDR3 consists of 15 residues. In DNA form, the CDR3 reads TGTGCCAGCTCACCCGTACCTACAGGGACCGGTACGCAGTATTTT. Translating gives CASSPVPTGTGTQYF. Full variable domain (outside the CDR3, taken from reference TRBV18 and TRBJ2-3): NAGVMQNPRHLVRRRGQEARLRCSPMKGHSHVYWYRQLPEEGLKFMVYLQKENIIDESGMPKERFSAEFPKEGPSILRIQQVVRGDSAAYFCASSPVPTGTGTQYFGPGTRLTVL.

The chain is built from TRBV2 and TRBJ1-4; D unresolved. Germline V gene sequence: CDR1 SNHLY, CDR2 FYNNEI. Deletions cut 4 bases from V and 0 bases from J, with 6 bases between. This CDR3 is built from 14 residues. This chain's CDR3 is CASSAITTNEKLFF. The CDR3 nucleotides are TGTGCCAGCAGTGCTATAACAACTAATGAAAAACTGTTTTTT.

CDR3 in DNA: TGCAGTGCTAGAGAGGAGAGGGAGCAGTTCTTC. It encodes CSAREEREQFF. The J gene is TRBJ2-1, the V gene TRBV20-1; no firm D call. CDR3 length equals 11 residues. Trimming left V 0 bases short and J 10 bases short, with 7 bases between. The V gene's germline CDR1 is DFQATT and CDR2 SNEGSKA (reference sequence).

The chain's CDR3 is CASSDSWTSGSGADTQYF. In DNA, the CDR3 is TGTGCCAGCAGTGACAGCTGGACTAGCGGGAGCGGCGCAGATACGCAGTATTTT. J is TRBJ2-3 and V is TRBV6-4; 13 bases match TRBD2. This CDR3 comprises 18 residues. The germline gives CDR1 MRHNA, CDR2 SNTAGT. Trimming took 2 bases from V and 4 from J; bases not matched to a gene: 9.

The genes are TRBV6-6 and TRBJ2-1, with 10 bases identical to TRBD2. This CDR3 contains 16 residues. V shed 2 bases, J shed 5 bases, and the junction held 6 bases outside the gene matches. Germline CDR1 and CDR2: MNHNY and SVGAGI (reference sequence). CDR3 nucleotides: TGTGCCAGCAGTTACGACCCCGGACTAGCGGACAATGAGCAGTTCTTC. Protein: CASSYDPGLADNEQFF.

This chain joins TRBV11-3 and TRBJ2-1; the match to TRBD2 covers 11 bases. Trimming removed 6 bases from V and 5 bases from J; junction bases left unmatched: 6. The CDR3 is 15 amino acids. Per the germline V gene, CDR1 is SGHNT and CDR2 is YENEEA. CDR3 region: CASSPLAGGHNEQFF. The CDR3 DNA is TGTGCCAGCAGTCCCCTAGCGGGAGGCCACAATGAGCAGTTCTTC. The variable domain in full, with the rest retrieved from reference TRBV11-3 and TRBJ2-1, is EAGVVQSPRYKIIEKKQPVAFWCNPISGHNTLYWYLQNLGQGPELLIRYENEEAVDDSQLPKDRFSAERLKGVDSTLKIQPAELGDSAVYLCASSPLAGGHNEQFFGPGTRLTVL.

The CDR3 region is CASSLGQRNTEAFF. CDR3 DNA sequence: TGTGCCAGCAGCTTGGGACAGAGGAACACTGAAGCTTTCTTT. The chain joins TRBV9 to TRBJ1-1; 7 bases fit TRBD1. CDR1 and CDR2 (germline): SGDLS, YYNGEE. V trimming: 4 bases; J trimming: 1 base; junction bases outside the gene matches: 4. This CDR3 region has 14 residues.

The chain is built from TRBV30 and TRBJ1-2; weak D call: TRBD1 (5 bases). In germline, CDR1 is GTSNPN, CDR2 SVGIG (reference sequence). The CDR3 contains 12 residues. The ends were cut back, 4 bases at V and 9 bases at J, with 15 bases in the middle. CDR3 region: CAWILGGESYTF. CDR3 coding DNA: TGTGCCTGGATTTTAGGAGGGGAAAGCTACACCTTC.

The rearrangement joins TRBV5-4 to TRBJ2-5, with D possibly matching TRBD1 (5 bases). V was pared by 3 bases and J by 4 bases, with 10 bases between. Germline V gene sequence: CDR1 SGHNT, CDR2 YYREEE (reference sequence). CDR3 length equals 13 residues. The CDR3 DNA reads as TGTGCCAGCAGCTCTCCTAGGGGAGAGACCCAGTACTTC. It codes for CASSSPRGETQYF.

CDR3 loop: CASSFTDRVEYEQYF. The CDR3 nucleotides are TGTGCCAGCAGCTTTACCGACAGGGTAGAGTACGAGCAGTACTTC. This rearrangement joins TRBV7-9 to TRBJ2-7; TRBD1 matches at 7 bases. This CDR3 is built from 15 residues. V lost 3 bases, J lost 4 bases, and 9 bases stayed unmatched. The germline V gene has CDR1 SEHNR and CDR2 FQNEAQ (reference sequence).

The rearrangement joins TRBV13 to TRBJ2-3; TRBD2 matches at 10 bases. CDR1 and CDR2 (germline): PRHDT, FYEKMQ (reference sequence). Unmatched junction bases numbered 6, after V lost 1 base and J lost 8 bases. The CDR3 length is 15 residues. Here the CDR3 DNA reads TGTGCCAGCAGCTTAGAACTAGCGGGAATCTCTACGCAGTATTTT. This gives the protein CASSLELAGISTQYF.

This chain joins TRBV7-8 and TRBJ2-1; possible D gene TRBD2, 6 bases. Trimming removed 1 base from V and 5 bases from J, with 12 bases in between. The CDR3 is 15 residues long. The germline CDR1 and CDR2 sequences are SGHVS and FQNEAQ. The CDR3 DNA reads TGTGCCAGCAGCTTAGGGACTACCAGTCACAATGAGCAGTTCTTC. It translates to CASSLGTTSHNEQFF.

The V and J genes are TRBV7-8 and TRBJ2-3, with D unresolved. V lost 1 base, J lost 5 bases, and 10 bases lay in between. This CDR3 is 14 amino acids long. The germline V gene encodes CDR1 SGHVS and CDR2 FQNEAQ. This CDR3 is CASSLDPGLDTQYF. The CDR3 DNA sequence: TGTGCCAGCAGCTTAGATCCCGGGTTAGATACGCAGTATTTT.

The gene calls are TRBV28 and TRBJ2-4; possibly TRBD1 for D (6 bases). In germline, CDR1 is MDHEN, CDR2 SYDVKM. The CDR3 has 15 amino acids. V lost 6 bases and J 0 bases, leaving 12 bases between the germline ends. CDR3 in DNA: TGTGCCAGCAGGGGAACAGGGCAAGCCAAAAACATTCAGTACTTC. It codes for CASRGTGQAKNIQYF.

The chain is built from TRBV5-4 and TRBJ1-1; possible D gene TRBD1, 5 bases. The CDR3 extends over 15 amino acids. CDR1 and CDR2 (germline): SGHNT, YYREEE (reference sequence). Trimming took 6 bases from V and 0 from J, leaving 15 bases between them. CDR3 coding DNA: TGTGCCAGCACTCCACGGGGGGGGATGAACACTGAAGCTTTCTTT. This translates into CASTPRGGMNTEAFF. Based on the CDR3 plus reference TRBV5-4 and TRBJ1-1, the full variable domain is ETGVTQSPTHLIKTRGQQVTLRCSSQSGHNTVSWYQQALGQGPQFIFQYYREEENGRGNFPPRFSGLQFPNYSSELNVNALELDDSALYLCASTPRGGMNTEAFFGQGTRLTVV.

The chain uses TRBV5-4 and TRBJ1-2, with D possibly matching TRBD1 (6 bases). Trimming took off 4 bases at V and 0 bases at J, with 13 bases between the two ends. Germline CDR1 reads SGHNT; CDR2 reads YYREEE (reference sequence). The CDR3 is made up of 15 amino acids. The chain's CDR3 is CASSGRTVPNYGYTF. In DNA form, the CDR3 reads TGTGCCAGCAGCGGACGGACAGTGCCTAACTATGGCTACACCTTC.

The rearrangement links TRBV29-1 to TRBJ2-1; 11 positions agree with TRBD2. The CDR3 has 14 residues. V shed 4 bases, J shed 4 bases, and the junction held 3 bases outside the gene matches. CDR1 and CDR2 (germline): SQVTM, ANQGSEA. The CDR3 bases are TGCAGCGTTGGAACTAGCGGGAGTTACAATGAGCAGTTCTTC. It is translated as CSVGTSGSYNEQFF.

The chain couples TRBV30 to TRBJ1-3; D is undetermined. V shed 4 bases and J shed 0 bases, with 4 bases lying between them. CDR3 length equals 12 residues. Germline lookup yields CDR1 GTSNPN and CDR2 SVGIG (reference sequence). The CDR3 sequence is CAWKASGNTIYF. Written as DNA, the CDR3 is TGTGCCTGGAAAGCCTCTGGAAACACCATATATTTT.

The chain is built from TRBV9 and TRBJ2-3; D may be TRBD2 (5 bases). This CDR3 has 16 amino acids. V lost 1 base to trimming and J lost 3 bases, with 15 bases between them. Germline loops: CDR1 SGDLS, CDR2 YYNGEE. The CDR3 here is CASSVSKRAQTDTQYF. The DNA of the CDR3 is TGTGCCAGCAGCGTATCTAAGAGGGCTCAGACAGATACGCAGTATTTT.

About this clone itself: Distinct nucleotide sequences in the sample also encode this CDR3. The chain joins TRBV6-5 to TRBJ1-3; 7 nucleotides match TRBD1. Germline-derived CDR1 and CDR2 are MNHEY and SVGAGI. Germline trimming cut 3 bases from V and 2 bases from J; bases unmatched to any gene: 4. There are 15 residues in the CDR3. The CDR3 loop reads CASSYSGQAGNTIYF. The CDR3 DNA follows: TGTGCCAGCAGTTATAGTGGACAGGCTGGAAACACCATATATTTT.

The chain is built from TRBV2 and TRBJ2-7; TRBD2 matches 9 bases. The junction had 6 bases not matched to a gene; V was cut back by 6 bases and J by 3 bases. Germline values: CDR1 SNHLY, CDR2 FYNNEI. The CDR3 extends over 14 amino acids. The CDR3 coding sequence is TGTGCCAGCAGATCCGGGACTAGCAGCTACGAGCAGTACTTC. Translation gives CASRSGTSSYEQYF.

The rearrangement links TRBV30 to TRBJ1-6; a possible D gene is TRBD1 (5 bases). This CDR3 region has 16 residues. V lost 3 bases to trimming and J lost 4 bases, with 16 bases between them. Looked up from germline, CDR1 is GTSNPN and CDR2 is SVGIG (reference sequence). The CDR3 is CAWRATANLYNSPLHF. In nucleotides, the CDR3 is TGTGCCTGGAGGGCGACAGCCAATCTATATAATTCACCCCTCCACTTT.

The J gene is TRBJ2-1, the V gene TRBV11-2; D may be TRBD2 (5 bases). Trimming left V 1 base short and J 9 bases short, with 16 bases between. The CDR3 loop spans 15 amino acids. Germline V CDR1 and CDR2: SGHAT, FQNNGV. CDR3 in DNA: TGTGCCAGCAGCTTAGGACTACCTCGGAGCGGTGAGCAGTTCTTC. This encodes CASSLGLPRSGEQFF.

The rearrangement joins TRBV7-9 to TRBJ1-2; 8 positions agree with TRBD1. The length of the CDR3 is 15 residues. Germline-derived CDR1 and CDR2 are SEHNR and FQNEAQ (reference sequence). After removal of 1 base from V and 4 bases from J, the junction contained 5 bases not matched to a gene. The CDR3 region has the DNA TGTGCCAGCAGCTTAGAGTCAGGGGGCGGCTATGGCTACACCTTC. Amino acid sequence: CASSLESGGGYGYTF. Full variable domain (missing parts from reference TRBV7-9 and TRBJ1-2): DTGVSQNPRHKITKRGQNVTFRCDPISEHNRLYWYRQTLGQGPEFLTYFQNEAQLEKSRLLSDRFSAERPKGSFSTLEIQRTEQGDSAMYLCASSLESGGGYGYTFGSGTRLTVV.

The rearrangement uses TRBV6-1 and TRBJ2-5; 8 bases are a match to TRBD2. Germline CDR1 MNHNS, CDR2 SASEGT. This CDR3 has 17 amino acids. V lost 3 bases, J lost 5 bases, and 14 bases stayed unmatched. The CDR3 spells CASSEPGLELYFETQYF. DNA for the CDR3: TGTGCCAGCAGTGAGCCGGGACTAGAATTATACTTTGAGACCCAGTACTTC.

V gene TRBV19 combines with J gene TRBJ2-3, with unresolved D. This CDR3 is built from 12 residues. V was cut by 10 bases and J by 3 bases, with 11 bases left in between. CDR1 is LNHDA, CDR2 SQIVND, per germline (reference sequence). The CDR3: CATSVGTDTQYF. DNA for the CDR3: TGTGCCACCAGCGTCGGAACAGATACGCAGTATTTT.